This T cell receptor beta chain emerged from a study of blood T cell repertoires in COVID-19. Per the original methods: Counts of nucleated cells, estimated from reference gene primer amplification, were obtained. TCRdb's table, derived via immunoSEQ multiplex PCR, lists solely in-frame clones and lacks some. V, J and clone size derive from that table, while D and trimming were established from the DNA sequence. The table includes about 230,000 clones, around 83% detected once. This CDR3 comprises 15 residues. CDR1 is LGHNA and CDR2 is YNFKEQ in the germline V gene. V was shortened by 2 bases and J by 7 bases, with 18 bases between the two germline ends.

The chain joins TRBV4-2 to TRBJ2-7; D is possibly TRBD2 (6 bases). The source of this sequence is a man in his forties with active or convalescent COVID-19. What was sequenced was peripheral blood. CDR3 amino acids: CASSQLWGDRGEQYF. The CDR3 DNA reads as TGTGCCAGCAGCCAATTGTGGGGGGACCGAGGGGAGCAGTACTTC.